Below, one TCR beta chain is given with its context. Participants reported their clinical history, and cohort assignment relied on those reports. V was cut by 8 bases and J by 7 bases, with 24 bases left in between. Germline assignment: CDR1 GTSNPN and CDR2 SVGIG (reference sequence). The CDR3 is 15 residues long. Original analysis: Estimation of nucleated cell counts relied on the amplification of reference gene primers. Profiled with immunoSEQ multiplex PCR; TCRdb holds only in-frame clones, not every one. V, J and clone size reflect that table, while D and trimming were determined from the DNA. Among a few hundred thousand clones listed, 70% to 90% were seen once. The record originates from a study of blood T cell repertoires in COVID-19. Study as a whole: There were acute and convalescent COVID-19 samples, and they came from the United States, Italy and Spain. Sample material is recorded as cDNA or gDNA derived from T cells, B-cell-depleted T cells, or PBMCs.

The sequenced sample was PBMCs or T cells enriched from blood (not recorded which). This TCR derives from a woman younger than 45 who had recovered from COVID-19. This sequence joins TRBV30 and TRBJ2-1, with a tentative D call TRBD2 (7 bases). CDR3 nucleotide sequence: TGTGCCAGGGCCCCTCCGGGGGGCTCTGGGAATGAGCAGTTCTTC. As protein: CARAPPGGSGNEQFF.